The sequence of this TCR beta chain was determined in a study of cytomegalovirus exposure and HLA in healthy donors. Study information: When fewer than 400 donors were genotyped, about 80% of them were found to fall in the Caucasian-associated ancestry cluster. Whole-study findings and limits: Per a later analysis, 15,000 to 20,000 TCR beta sequences showed association with HLA alleles at 0.05 false discovery rate. According to an earlier analysis, most TCR beta V segments yielded productive rearrangements about 90% or about 30% of the time. What a later analysis reportedly showed was that an Asian-associated ancestry cluster had fewer N-insertions than the approximately 700-donor mean.

The CDR3 has 14 residues. With 5 bases removed from V and 4 bases from J, the gap between germline ends came to 14 bases. Germline V gene lookup returns CDR1 LNHNV and CDR2 YYDKDF (reference sequence). PCR involved 60 Vbeta and 13 Jbeta primers. Assay: immunoSEQ multiplex PCR; the TCRdb copy retains only in-frame clones and omits some. The sample has 150,000 to 200,000 clones, over 60% seen once; the top ten hold roughly 1.6%. Comments on this clone: What it binds is not known.

Sequences were obtained from PBMCs. This chain joins TRBV15 and TRBJ1-1; a possible D gene is TRBD1 (5 bases). The sequence derives from a girl between 5 and 17 years old in good health and CMV-seronegative. The chain's CDR3 is CATSPFRGGTEAFF. CDR3 nucleotides: TGTGCCACCAGCCCTTTCCGGGGGGGCACTGAAGCTTTCTTT.